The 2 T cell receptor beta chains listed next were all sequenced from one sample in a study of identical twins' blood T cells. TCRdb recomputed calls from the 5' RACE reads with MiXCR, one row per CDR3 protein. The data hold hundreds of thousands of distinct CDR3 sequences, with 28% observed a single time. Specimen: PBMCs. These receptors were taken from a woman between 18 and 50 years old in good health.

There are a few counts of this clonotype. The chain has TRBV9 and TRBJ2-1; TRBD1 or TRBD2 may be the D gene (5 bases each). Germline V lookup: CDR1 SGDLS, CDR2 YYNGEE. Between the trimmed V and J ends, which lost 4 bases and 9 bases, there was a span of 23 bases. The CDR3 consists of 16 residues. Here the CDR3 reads CASSLTRDPRGPEQFF. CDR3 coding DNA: TGTGCCAGCAGCCTTACCCGGGACCCACGAGGTCCTGAGCAGTTCTTC.

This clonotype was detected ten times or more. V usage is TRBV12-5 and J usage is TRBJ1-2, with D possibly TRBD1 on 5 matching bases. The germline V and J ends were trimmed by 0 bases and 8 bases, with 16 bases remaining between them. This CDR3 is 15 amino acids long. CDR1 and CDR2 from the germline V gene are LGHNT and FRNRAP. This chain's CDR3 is CASGLVIRGPTGYTF. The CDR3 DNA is TGTGCTAGTGGTTTGGTAATTAGGGGCCCGACCGGCTACACCTTC.